Below, 21 T cell receptor beta chains from the same sample are listed, as sequenced in a study of T cell responses to AZD1222 COVID-19 vaccine. TCRdb's copy holds only in-frame clones and misses some; the assay was immunoSEQ multiplex PCR. The data contain 70,000 to 90,000 clones, about 88% of them singletons. Source: peripheral blood, taken on day 0 of AZD1222 vaccination. These receptors all come from an adult in good health.

This sequence joins TRBV6-6 and TRBJ1-1; 7 bases are a match to TRBD1. Trimming removed 8 bases from V and 1 base from J; junction bases left unmatched: 7. CDR3 size: 14 residues. The germline gives CDR1 MNHNY, CDR2 SVGAGI (reference sequence). Here the CDR3 reads CASQGGGRNTEAFF. The CDR3 DNA follows: TGTGCCAGCCAGGGGGGGGGCCGGAACACTGAAGCTTTCTTT.

V usage is TRBV12-3 or TRBV12-4 and J usage is TRBJ1-5, with 9 bases identical to TRBD1. Trimming removed 5 bases from V and 5 bases from J; junction bases left unmatched: 1. The CDR3 consists of 13 residues. In nucleotides, the CDR3 is TGTGCCAGCAGTGGACAGGGGTATCAGCCCCAGCATTTT. Residues: CASSGQGYQPQHF.

CDR3 nucleotide sequence: TGTGCCAGCAGCTTAAGCGGTGACAGGGGAGCCGACGAGCAGTACTTC. Amino acids: CASSLSGDRGADEQYF. J is TRBJ2-7 and V is TRBV13, with TRBD1 matching over 8 bases. This CDR3 region has 16 residues. V was clipped by 2 bases and J by 5 bases; unmatched bases: 11. Germline assignment: CDR1 PRHDT and CDR2 FYEKMQ (reference sequence). Full variable domain (outside the CDR3, taken from reference TRBV13 and TRBJ2-7): AAGVIQSPRHLIKEKRETATLKCYPIPRHDTVYWYQQGPGQDPQFLISFYEKMQSDKGSIPDRFSAQQFSDYHSELNMSSLELGDSALYFCASSLSGDRGADEQYFGPGTRLTVT.

V and J are TRBV5-1 and TRBJ1-1; 10 bases map to TRBD1. V lost 5 bases to trimming and J lost 4 bases; unmatched junction nucleotides: 8. The CDR3 length is 15 residues. The germline gives CDR1 SGHRS, CDR2 YFSETQ. The DNA of the CDR3 is TGCGCCAGCAGTGACCCGGGACAGGGGACCACTGAAGCTTTCTTT. This encodes CASSDPGQGTTEAFF.

The chain has TRBV15 and TRBJ1-3; the match to TRBD1 covers 7 bases. This CDR3 is 15 amino acids long. The germline CDR1 and CDR2 sequences are LNHNV and YYDKDF (reference sequence). The junction had 7 bases not matched to a gene; V was cut back by 4 bases and J by 4 bases. The CDR3 DNA reads as TGTGCCACCAGCATTGACAGGGCGAGGGGAAACACCATATATTTT. Translated, it gives CATSIDRARGNTIYF.

V gene TRBV9 combines with J gene TRBJ2-3; D is uncertain. Germline loops: CDR1 SGDLS, CDR2 YYNGEE. This CDR3 has 14 amino acids. V lost 4 bases, J lost 2 bases, and 11 bases lay in between. The CDR3 protein is CASSSSRPTDTQYF. DNA for the CDR3: TGTGCCAGCAGCTCTTCCAGGCCCACAGATACGCAGTATTTT.

V gene TRBV27 combines with J gene TRBJ1-5; no firm D call. V was pared by 5 bases and J by 1 base, with 21 bases between. Looked up from germline, CDR1 is MNHEY and CDR2 is SMNVEV (reference sequence). The CDR3 is 18 residues long. CDR3 in DNA: TGTGCCAGCAGTCCCCTCCCCACTTGGACCGGCAGCAATCAGCCCCAGCATTTT. This encodes CASSPLPTWTGSNQPQHF.

V usage is TRBV19 and J usage is TRBJ1-2; no clear D. Germline CDR1 is LNHDA and CDR2 is SQIVND (reference sequence). Trimming took off 3 bases at V and 3 bases at J, with 8 bases between the two ends. There are 13 residues in the CDR3. The CDR3 DNA sequence: TGTGCCAGTAGTATCCGGGCAGACTATGGCTACACCTTC. Its protein product is CASSIRADYGYTF. The whole variable domain, filled in from reference TRBV19 and TRBJ1-2, reads DGGITQSPKYLFRKEGQNVTLSCEQNLNHDAMYWYRQDPGQGLRLIYYSQIVNDFQKGDIAEGYSVSREKKESFPLTVTSAQKNPTAFYLCASSIRADYGYTFGSGTRLTVV.

This chain connects TRBV28 to TRBJ2-1; 7 bases map to TRBD1. The CDR3 extends over 15 amino acids. V dropped 6 bases and J dropped 10; count of bases not matched to a gene: 15. Per the germline V gene, CDR1 is MDHEN and CDR2 is SYDVKM. CDR3 protein: CASRAAATGTREQFF. For the CDR3, the DNA is TGTGCCAGCAGGGCGGCCGCGACAGGGACCAGAGAGCAGTTCTTC.

This chain links TRBV6-5 with TRBJ1-4; TRBD1 might be the D (5 bases). Deletions cut 4 bases from V and 0 bases from J, with 12 bases between. Germline V CDR1 and CDR2: MNHEY, SVGAGI. The CDR3 sequence is 16 residues long. The CDR3 loop reads CASSSAWGATNEKLFF. The DNA of the CDR3 is TGTGCCAGCAGTTCAGCCTGGGGGGCAACTAATGAAAAACTGTTTTTT.

This clone was recorded only once. The chain employs TRBV24-1 and TRBJ2-1; D remains unclear. The germline V gene encodes CDR1 KGHDR and CDR2 SFDVKD. The CDR3 is made up of 11 amino acids. Trimming removed 4 bases from V and 7 bases from J, with 4 bases in between. This chain's CDR3 is CATSERNEQFF. In DNA form, the CDR3 reads TGTGCCACCAGTGAAAGAAATGAGCAGTTCTTC.

The chain couples TRBV5-5 to TRBJ2-7; 8 bases align to TRBD1. This CDR3 region has 16 residues. Germline CDR1 is SGHKS and CDR2 is YYEKEE (reference sequence). V was clipped by 0 bases and J by 1 base; unmatched bases: 6. The DNA of the CDR3 is TGTGCCAGCAGCTTGGTCCCCAGGGGGCGGTCCTACGAGCAGTACTTC. Protein product: CASSLVPRGRSYEQYF.

This sequence joins TRBV11-2 and TRBJ2-1; 7 bases match TRBD2. This CDR3 is built from 14 residues. Germline-derived CDR1 and CDR2 are SGHAT and FQNNGV. J was trimmed by 12 bases and V by 1 base; bases with no gene match: 9. In DNA form, the CDR3 reads TGTGCCAGCAGCTTAGTGGAGGCTAGCGGAATGCAGTTCTTC. Encoded protein: CASSLVEASGMQFF.

The rearrangement links TRBV5-1 to TRBJ1-4; 7 positions match TRBD1. The CDR3 length is 17 residues. CDR1 SGHRS and CDR2 YFSETQ come from the germline V gene. The trim removed 7 bases at V and 0 bases at J, leaving 12 bases unmatched. The CDR3 sequence: CASAPRQGGPTNEKLFF. The CDR3 bases are TGCGCCAGCGCCCCGAGGCAGGGGGGACCAACTAATGAAAAACTGTTTTTT.

The V call is TRBV2, the J call TRBJ2-2; D may be TRBD1 (6 bases). V was clipped by 2 bases and J by 3 bases, with 10 bases between them. Per germline, CDR1 SNHLY and CDR2 FYNNEI. There are 15 residues in the CDR3. The CDR3 sequence: CASSESGVYTGELFF. CDR3 DNA: TGTGCCAGCAGTGAATCAGGGGTCTACACCGGGGAGCTGTTTTTT.

This chain uses TRBV18 with TRBJ2-5, with D unresolved. Germline V gives CDR1 KGHSH, CDR2 LQKENI. CDR3 length equals 13 residues. Trimming cost V 3 bases and J 2 bases, with 7 bases left between them. This CDR3 is CASSPLGQETQYF. The DNA of the CDR3 is TGTGCCAGCTCACCCCTTGGACAAGAGACCCAGTACTTC.

The V gene is TRBV6-5, the J gene TRBJ2-2; D may be TRBD1 (6 bases). Trimming removed 6 bases at V and 2 bases at J, with 13 bases between. The CDR3 length is 15 residues. The germline gives CDR1 MNHEY, CDR2 SVGAGI. CDR3 residues: CASRLGQANTGELFF. CDR3 bases: TGTGCCAGCAGGCTGGGACAAGCTAACACCGGGGAGCTGTTTTTT.

The chain joins TRBV6-2 or TRBV6-3 to TRBJ2-7; D call uncertain. Germline CDR1 MNHEY, CDR2 SVGEGT. V lost 6 bases to trimming and J lost 2 bases, with 14 bases between them. This CDR3 region has 14 residues. CDR3 in amino acids: CASSPTLTPYEQYF. The DNA of the CDR3 is TGTGCCAGCAGCCCCACCCTTACCCCCTACGAGCAGTACTTC.

The chain uses TRBV30 and TRBJ2-5; D is uncertain. Germline V CDR1 and CDR2: GTSNPN, SVGIG (reference sequence). The ends were cut back, 3 bases at V and 5 bases at J, with 7 bases in the middle. This CDR3 spans 11 amino acids. CDR3 residues: CAWSVSETQYF. CDR3 bases: TGTGCCTGGAGCGTATCGGAGACCCAGTACTTC.

CDR3 nucleotides: TGTGCCAGCAGCCCAAGGACACGAGAAGAGACCCAGTACTTC. Residues: CASSPRTREETQYF. V is TRBV27 and J is TRBJ2-5; maybe TRBD1 (5 bases). Germline assignment: CDR1 MNHEY and CDR2 SMNVEV (reference sequence). The CDR3 contains 14 residues. Trimming shortened V by 6 bases and J by 3 bases, and 14 bases separated the two germline ends.

A single count supports this clone. The rearrangement uses TRBV29-1 and TRBJ1-4; 9 nucleotides agree with TRBD1. In germline, CDR1 is SQVTM, CDR2 ANQGSEA. Trimming took 3 bases from V and 4 from J; bases not matched to a gene: 6. The CDR3 extends over 15 amino acids. CDR3 nucleotide sequence: TGCAGCGTTGAGGTATTGGGACAGGGTAATGAAAAACTGTTTTTT. Translating it yields CSVEVLGQGNEKLFF.